A selection of T cell receptor beta chains follows, all from one sample in a study of blood T cell repertoires in COVID-19. Profiled with immunoSEQ multiplex PCR; TCRdb holds only in-frame clones, not every one. The sample yields about 380,000 clones, around 90% seen once. Sequencing was done on a sample of PBMCs or T cells enriched from blood (not recorded which). These receptors all come from a woman under 30 who had recovered from COVID-19. CDR3s leave out the opening cysteine and the closing phenylalanine or tryptophan. The order of the fields is J gene, V gene, CDR3 protein.

J gene: TRBJ2-7
V gene: TRBV29-1
CDR3 protein: SVEAPGSPSYEQY

J gene: TRBJ1-1
V gene: TRBV6-5
CDR3 protein: ASSYPETEAF

J gene: TRBJ2-5
V gene: TRBV5-4
CDR3 protein: ASSLGLAGSQETQY

J gene: TRBJ1-4
V gene: TRBV10-3
CDR3 protein: AISEGDRGLANEKLF

J gene: TRBJ2-7
V gene: TRBV7-6
CDR3 protein: ASSLAPDREVSYEQY

J gene: TRBJ1-2
V gene: TRBV27
CDR3 protein: ASSLSDTGDYGYT

J gene: TRBJ1-5
V gene: TRBV5-1
CDR3 protein: ASSSGTGGHQPQH

J gene: TRBJ2-7
V gene: TRBV6-1
CDR3 protein: ASSEDRDRPYEQY

J gene: TRBJ2-3
V gene: TRBV3-1/TRBV3-2
CDR3 protein: ASSQDPPRGAADTQY

J gene: TRBJ1-4
V gene: TRBV7-2
CDR3 protein: ASSSLTDRGHEKLF

J gene: TRBJ1-2
V gene: TRBV6-5
CDR3 protein: ASSLLPGQNGYT

J gene: TRBJ1-6
V gene: TRBV18
CDR3 protein: ASSPRRSGSPLH

J gene: TRBJ1-2
V gene: TRBV7-9
CDR3 protein: ASSYLDRGYYGYT

J gene: TRBJ1-2
V gene: TRBV21-1
CDR3 protein: ASSKDFRRGYGYT

J gene: TRBJ2-1
V gene: TRBV4-3
CDR3 protein: ASSQHKVGTGYNEQF

J gene: TRBJ1-2
V gene: TRBV5-4
CDR3 protein: ASSCHRGNYGYT

J gene: TRBJ1-6
V gene: TRBV27
CDR3 protein: ASRLTGSNSPLH

J gene: TRBJ1-2
V gene: TRBV5-4
CDR3 protein: ASSLGRTSNYGYT

J gene: TRBJ2-7
V gene: TRBV10-1
CDR3 protein: ASSEGLSSYEQY

J gene: TRBJ1-5
V gene: TRBV27
CDR3 protein: ASSLSRTGSNQPQH

J gene: TRBJ2-5
V gene: TRBV19
CDR3 protein: ASSSPLSETQY

J gene: TRBJ1-5
V gene: TRBV19
CDR3 protein: ASSIGQNQPQH

J gene: TRBJ2-7
V gene: TRBV7-6
CDR3 protein: ASSLDETQNYEQY

J gene: TRBJ2-7
V gene: TRBV30
CDR3 protein: AWSGGGGYEQY

J gene: TRBJ2-5
V gene: TRBV29-1
CDR3 protein: SVVPWAGETQY

J gene: TRBJ1-3
V gene: TRBV6-5
CDR3 protein: ASSTGATLGNTIY

J gene: TRBJ1-2
V gene: TRBV6-2/TRBV6-3
CDR3 protein: ASSYSSGPIGYT

J gene: TRBJ1-2
V gene: TRBV25-1
CDR3 protein: ATGTGVNYGYT

J gene: TRBJ1-1
V gene: TRBV18
CDR3 protein: ASSSTSTGTEAF

J gene: TRBJ2-7
V gene: TRBV6-4
CDR3 protein: ASSRDRRSYEQY

J gene: TRBJ1-5
V gene: TRBV7-2
CDR3 protein: ASSPSRGPNNQPQH

J gene: TRBJ1-2
V gene: TRBV7-8
CDR3 protein: ASSPLSGFANYGYT

J gene: TRBJ2-1
V gene: TRBV27
CDR3 protein: ASSTQGNEQF

J gene: TRBJ2-1
V gene: TRBV29-1
CDR3 protein: SVAWTGKYNEQF

J gene: TRBJ2-7
V gene: TRBV6-2/TRBV6-3
CDR3 protein: ASSFSRGYEQY

J gene: TRBJ1-1
V gene: TRBV30
CDR3 protein: ASTGLSNTEAF

J gene: TRBJ1-2
V gene: TRBV14
CDR3 protein: ASSLDRGKRGDYGYT